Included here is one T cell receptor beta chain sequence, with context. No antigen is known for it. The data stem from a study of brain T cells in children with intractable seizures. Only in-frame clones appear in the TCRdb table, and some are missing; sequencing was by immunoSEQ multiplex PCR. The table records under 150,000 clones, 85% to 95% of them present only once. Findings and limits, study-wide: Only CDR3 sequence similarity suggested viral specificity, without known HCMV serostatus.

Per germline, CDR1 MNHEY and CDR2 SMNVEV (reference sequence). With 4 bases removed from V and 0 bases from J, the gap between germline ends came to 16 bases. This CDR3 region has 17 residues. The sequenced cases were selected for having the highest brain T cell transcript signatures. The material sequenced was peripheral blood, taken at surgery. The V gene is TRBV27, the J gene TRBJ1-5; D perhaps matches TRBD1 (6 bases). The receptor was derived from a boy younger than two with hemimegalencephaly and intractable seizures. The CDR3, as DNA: TGTGCCAGCAGTTCGTGGTGGGGGACAAGTAGCAATCAGCCCCAGCATTTT. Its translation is CASSSWWGTSSNQPQHF.